This record concerns one T cell receptor (beta chain) sequence. As yet, its antigen is unknown. The sample belongs to a study of a mutant IDH1 vaccine in newly diagnosed glioma. Study as a whole: Across weeks 1, 3, 5, 7, 11, 15, 19 and 23, patients received a vaccination each time, eight in all.

The time point was: week 11, during vaccination. Doses consisted of 300 ug of mutant IDH1 20-mer peptide each, paired with topical imiquimod. The donor cohort comprised cases of new WHO grade 3 or 4 IDH1-mutant, ATRX-lost astrocytoma. The assay was immunoSEQ multiplex PCR, and TCRdb's table has in-frame clones only and misses some. The repertoire consists of around 40,000 clones, with less than 90% occurring once and the leading ten covering about 2.2%. The CDR3 covers 14 residues. V was clipped by 5 bases and J by 10 bases, with 18 bases between them. Germline CDR1 reads SEHNR; CDR2 reads FQNEAQ (reference sequence).

This specimen consisted of PBMCs, obtained from a glioma patient whose treatment included an IDH1 peptide vaccine. This TCR was recovered from a man aged 40-55 years with glioma. The chain combines TRBV7-9 with TRBJ2-1; TRBD1 or TRBD2 may be the D gene (5 bases each). The CDR3 nucleotides read TGTGCCAGCAGCAACACCGGGACCCCTGAGGAGCAGTTCTTC. It codes for CASSNTGTPEEQFF.